These 12 T cell receptor beta chains were all obtained from the same sample, sequenced in a study of T cell repertoires in cytomegalovirus infection. In TCRdb, the reads were re-called with MiXCR into one record per CDR3 protein. The sample contains hundreds of thousands of distinct CDR3 sequences, about 30% of which appear only once. Their antigens remain unidentified. Source: cultured CD8+ T cells from PBMCs, taken from culture after CMV antigen stimulation. Receptors originate from a human donor in good health (CMV status not recorded). Some clones in this sample may be carry-over from other donors' samples.

The table lists this clonotype with a few counts. The J gene is TRBJ2-1, the V gene TRBV6-2 or TRBV6-3; 7 bases agree with TRBD2. V was clipped by 10 bases and J by 8 bases; unmatched bases: 11. The CDR3 contains 13 residues. Germline values: CDR1 MNHEY, CDR2 SVGEGT. CDR3 amino acids: CATRAGTDHEQFF. In DNA form, the CDR3 reads TGTGCCACTCGAGCGGGGACGGACCATGAGCAGTTCTTC.

This clonotype was recorded a few times. The rearrangement uses TRBV7-9 and TRBJ2-2, with TRBD1 matching over 7 bases. The CDR3 sequence is 16 residues long. Germline lookup yields CDR1 SEHNR and CDR2 FQNEAQ (reference sequence). With 5 bases clipped from V and 1 base from J, the junction kept 7 bases outside the gene matches. The CDR3 bases are TGTGCCAGCAGCCCCTCAGGGGGTAAGAACACCGGGGAGCTGTTTTTT. Protein product: CASSPSGGKNTGELFF.

This clonotype was recorded a few times. The J gene is TRBJ2-7, the V gene TRBV7-9; D gene ambiguous. CDR1 and CDR2 from the germline V gene are SEHNR and FQNEAQ (reference sequence). This CDR3 comprises 12 residues. Between the trimmed V and J ends, which lost 1 base and 5 bases, there was a span of 6 bases. CDR3 nucleotides: TGTGCCAGCAGCTTAGGGGCGGACGAGCAGTACTTC. Translation: CASSLGADEQYF.

The gene calls are TRBV5-1 and TRBJ2-3; TRBD1 might be the D (5 bases). V lost 2 bases, J lost 0 bases, and 10 bases lay in between. From germline, CDR1 is SGHRS and CDR2 YFSETQ. This CDR3 contains 15 residues. The CDR3 bases are TGCGCCAGCAGCTTCCCTAGGGGAAGCACAGATACGCAGTATTTT. It is translated as CASSFPRGSTDTQYF.

This clonotype was seen at least ten times. The V call is TRBV7-6, the J call TRBJ2-3, with 11 bases that match TRBD2. Germline V gives CDR1 SGHVS, CDR2 FNYEAQ. The CDR3 has 16 amino acids. The V segment lost 2 bases and the J segment 4 bases; nucleotides outside the gene matches: 5. The CDR3 is CASSLKTSGVSDTQYF. In nucleotides, the CDR3 is TGTGCCAGCAGCTTAAAGACTAGCGGGGTCTCAGATACGCAGTATTTT.

On this clonotype itself: One base away lies a much larger clone, so this may be a sequencing read error. The chain joins TRBV7-2 to TRBJ2-7; 9 bases are shared with TRBD1. Germline CDR1 reads SGHTA; CDR2 reads FQGNSA. The CDR3 covers 14 residues. CDR3 DNA sequence: TGTGTCAGCAGCTTAGGACAGGGGATCCACGAGCAGTACTTC. Translation: CVSSLGQGIHEQYF.

This clonotype came up many times. The chain recombines TRBV7-9 with TRBJ2-7; tentatively, D is TRBD1 (5 bases). Between the trimmed V and J ends, which lost 4 bases and 0 bases, there was a span of 13 bases. CDR1 and CDR2 (germline): SEHNR, FQNEAQ (reference sequence). CDR3 size: 15 residues. The CDR3 region has the DNA TGTGCCAGCAGCTCAACCCGGACAAACTCCTACGAGCAGTACTTC. It translates to CASSSTRTNSYEQYF.

The CDR3 coding sequence is TGTGCCAGCAGCGAAAGACAGGGTATCTACATGAACACTGAAGCTTTCTTT. Protein: CASSERQGIYMNTEAFF. The chain links TRBV9 to TRBJ1-1, with TRBD1 identical over 7 bases. Trimming removed 3 bases from V and 0 bases from J; junction bases left unmatched: 11. Per germline, CDR1 SGDLS and CDR2 YYNGEE. The CDR3 has 17 residues.

The chain joins TRBV27 to TRBJ2-7; tentatively, D is TRBD2 (5 bases). The V end lost 0 bases, the J end lost 0 bases, and 12 bases lay between the germline ends. The CDR3 consists of 16 residues. The germline V gene encodes CDR1 MNHEY and CDR2 SMNVEV (reference sequence). CDR3: CASSLSDLAGSYEQYV. The CDR3 DNA follows: TGTGCCAGCAGTTTATCTGACCTTGCGGGCTCCTACGAGCAGTACGTC.

This clonotype has a count of ten or more. This chain links TRBV7-2 with TRBJ1-4; D possibly corresponds to TRBD1 (5 bases). The CDR3 runs to 15 residues. The V gene lost 4 bases and the J gene lost 7 bases, with 16 bases spanning the gap. Germline V CDR1 and CDR2: SGHTA, FQGNSA. Here the CDR3 reads CASSWMGVNVEKLFF. In DNA form, the CDR3 reads TGTGCCAGCAGCTGGATGGGGGTCAACGTTGAAAAACTGTTTTTT.

This rearrangement joins TRBV9 to TRBJ2-2; a possible D gene is TRBD1 (5 bases). The CDR3 runs 16 residues. Germline values: CDR1 SGDLS, CDR2 YYNGEE. V lost 1 base to trimming and J lost 4 bases, with 14 bases between them. DNA for the CDR3: TGTGCCAGCAGCGTACACAGGTCTGCAGGCACCGGGGAGCTGTTTTTT. Residues: CASSVHRSAGTGELFF. Complete variable domain (other parts from reference TRBV9 and TRBJ2-2): DSGVTQTPKHLITATGQRVTLRCSPRSGDLSVYWYQQSLDQGLQFLIQYYNGEERAKGNILERFSAQQFPDLHSELNLSSLELGDSALYFCASSVHRSAGTGELFFGEGSRLTVL.

This chain joins TRBV7-6 and TRBJ1-4; a weak D match, TRBD1 (5 bases). The CDR3 loop spans 18 amino acids. Germline values: CDR1 SGHVS, CDR2 FNYEAQ. V was cut by 5 bases and J by 8 bases, with 27 bases left in between. CDR3 protein: CASSQTLRMTGTEEKLFF. The CDR3 nucleotides read TGTGCCAGCAGCCAAACGCTACGGATGACCGGGACCGAAGAAAAACTGTTTTTT.